Following are 10 T cell receptor beta chains from one sample sequenced in a study of graft-versus-host responses after intestinal transplantation. Libraries were prepared by immunoSEQ multiplex PCR; TCRdb keeps only in-frame clonotypes and omits some of them. The sample includes roughly 51,000 clones, about 90% of them seen just once. Their antigens are not known. Material: unstimulated CD4+ T cells sorted from spleen or lymph node cells, obtained before transplant. These receptors all stem from a human donor who was the organ donor for an intestinal transplant.

The chain couples TRBV29-1 to TRBJ2-2; 10 nucleotides match TRBD1. Germline V CDR1 and CDR2: SQVTM, ANQGSEA. V dropped 2 bases and J dropped 2; count of bases not matched to a gene: 5. CDR3 length: 16 residues. The CDR3: CSVEMTGGGNTGELFF. The CDR3 nucleotides are TGCAGCGTTGAAATGACAGGGGGCGGTAACACCGGGGAGCTGTTTTTT.

The J gene is TRBJ2-4, the V gene TRBV19, with 12 bases fitting TRBD1. The length of the CDR3 is 18 residues. The ends lost 3 bases at V and 1 base at J; junction bases unmatched: 7. Germline CDR1 LNHDA, CDR2 SQIVND (reference sequence). The CDR3 DNA reads as TGTGCCAGTAGTATCGGGACAGGGGGCGCGGTGGCCAAAAACATTCAGTACTTC. Protein sequence: CASSIGTGGAVAKNIQYF.

The chain is built from TRBV2 and TRBJ1-3; D may be TRBD1 (6 bases). Trimming stripped 8 bases from V and 0 bases from J, with 14 bases between. The germline V gene has CDR1 SNHLY and CDR2 FYNNEI. The CDR3 totals 15 residues. The CDR3 DNA sequence: TGTGCCAGCGGAGGACAGTTTCCCTCTGGAAACACCATATATTTT. Translation: CASGGQFPSGNTIYF. The complete variable domain, with remaining parts taken from reference TRBV2 and TRBJ1-3, reads EPEVTQTPSHQVTQMGQEVILRCVPISNHLYFYWYRQILGQKVEFLVSFYNNEISEKSEIFDDQFSVERPDGSNFTLKIRSTKLEDSAMYFCASGGQFPSGNTIYFGEGSWLTVV.

The chain joins TRBV9 to TRBJ2-1, with 10 bases lining up with TRBD2. V shed 0 bases, J shed 9 bases, and the junction held 12 bases outside the gene matches. CDR1 SGDLS and CDR2 YYNGEE come from the germline V gene. The CDR3 extends over 17 amino acids. CDR3 loop: CASSVANLAGAVGEQFF. The CDR3 DNA sequence: TGTGCCAGCAGCGTAGCCAATCTAGCGGGAGCGGTGGGTGAGCAGTTCTTC.

This chain joins TRBV29-1 and TRBJ1-3; no firm D call. The length of the CDR3 is 13 residues. Deletions cut 3 bases from V and 0 bases from J, with 6 bases between. Germline V gene sequence: CDR1 SQVTM, CDR2 ANQGSEA. The CDR3 DNA sequence: TGCAGCGTTGAGGGGAGCTCTGGAAACACCATATATTTT. The encoded protein is CSVEGSSGNTIYF. Combining the CDR3 with reference TRBV29-1 and TRBJ1-3 gives the whole variable domain SAVISQKPSRDICQRGTSLTIQCQVDSQVTMMFWYRQQPGQSLTLIATANQGSEATYESGFVIDKFPISRPNLTFSTLTVSNMSPEDSSIYLCSVEGSSGNTIYFGEGSWLTVV.

The chain combines TRBV27 with TRBJ2-1, with a tentative D call TRBD1 (6 bases). The CDR3 loop spans 17 amino acids. V was pared by 5 bases and J by 1 base, with 18 bases between. Germline loops: CDR1 MNHEY, CDR2 SMNVEV (reference sequence). The CDR3 sequence is CASSVRDTLRSYNEQFF. The CDR3 DNA is TGTGCCAGCAGTGTACGGGACACCTTAAGGTCCTACAATGAGCAGTTCTTC.

V gene TRBV21-1 combines with J gene TRBJ2-5; the table's D call, TRBD2, was not checked against the DNA. TRBV21-1 is a documented pseudogene. This CDR3 region has 15 residues. The CDR3 DNA reads as TGTGCCAGCGGGCTAGCGGGAGGGCGACAAGAGACCCAGTACTTC. Amino acid sequence: CASGLAGGRQETQYF.

The chain joins TRBV28 to TRBJ2-7; 8 bases match TRBD1. Trimming removed 6 bases from V and 4 bases from J; junction bases left unmatched: 11. This CDR3 contains 15 residues. Germline V gene data show CDR1 as MDHEN and CDR2 as SYDVKM. Written as DNA, the CDR3 is TGTGCCAGCAGCCCTTCGGGACAGGTACCTTACGAGCAGTACTTC. Protein product: CASSPSGQVPYEQYF.

The chain joins TRBV6-4 to TRBJ2-3; D is unresolved. Germline loops: CDR1 MRHNA, CDR2 SNTAGT. The CDR3 is 15 residues long. The germline V and J ends were trimmed by 6 bases and 0 bases, with 13 bases remaining between them. The CDR3 sequence is CASSYRTSSTDTQYF. CDR3 bases: TGTGCCAGCAGCTACAGAACCTCTAGCACAGATACGCAGTATTTT.

This chain links TRBV19 with TRBJ2-3, with 7 bases identical to TRBD2. This CDR3 region has 16 residues. From germline, CDR1 is LNHDA and CDR2 SQIVND (reference sequence). After removal of 7 bases from V and 1 base from J, the junction contained 11 bases not matched to a gene. The CDR3 DNA sequence: TGTGCCAGTACCCCCCTGGGCGGGAGTGGCACAGATACGCAGTATTTT. Its protein product is CASTPLGGSGTDTQYF.